This entry lists 29 T cell receptor beta chains sequenced from one sample in a study of TIL therapy for anti-PD-1-resistant metastatic lung cancer. Sequencing used immunoSEQ v3. This table comes from immunoSEQ multiplex PCR, and its TCRdb copy is limited to in-frame clones, with some not included. The sample yields 20,000 to 30,000 clones, less than 65% seen once. Noted time point: pre-treatment sample, taken before nivolumab and TIL therapy. The tumor samples were excised metastases, mostly pleural nodules or supraclavicular lymph nodes. Sample: tumor tissue, taken at baseline. Source of these receptors: a woman aged 30 to 85 with non-small cell lung cancer.

The chain links TRBV6-1 to TRBJ1-2; D perhaps matches TRBD1 (5 bases). V shed 1 base and J shed 8 bases, with 11 bases lying between them. The CDR3 sequence is 13 residues long. The germline V gene has CDR1 MNHNS and CDR2 SASEGT. CDR3 loop: CASSEGRVRGYTF. CDR3 nucleotide sequence: TGTGCCAGCAGTGAAGGCAGGGTAAGAGGCTACACCTTC.

This chain joins TRBV5-4 and TRBJ1-4; 7 positions match TRBD1. The CDR3 loop spans 14 amino acids. In germline, CDR1 is SGHNT, CDR2 YYREEE (reference sequence). The V gene end was trimmed by 0 bases and the J gene end by 8 bases; junction bases not matched to a gene: 4. The CDR3 loop reads CASSLGGGQEKLFF. The DNA of the CDR3 is TGTGCCAGCAGCTTGGGAGGGGGCCAGGAAAAACTGTTTTTT.

The rearrangement uses TRBV5-1 and TRBJ2-2; TRBD2 is a possible D gene (6 bases). The V gene's germline CDR1 is SGHRS and CDR2 YFSETQ. The length of the CDR3 is 16 residues. Trimming removed 0 bases at V and 1 base at J, with 10 bases between. The DNA of the CDR3 is TGCGCCAGCAGCTTGGGGAGGGGATTGAACACCGGGGAGCTGTTTTTT. This encodes CASSLGRGLNTGELFF.

The table lists this clone with a few counts. The rearrangement uses TRBV2 and TRBJ1-1; TRBD1 might be the D (6 bases). V lost 2 bases to trimming and J lost 4 bases, with 11 bases between them. Per germline, CDR1 SNHLY and CDR2 FYNNEI. The CDR3 runs to 14 residues. The CDR3 DNA reads as TGTGCCAGCAGTGAATTGGGGGGGCTCACTGAAGCTTTCTTT. Amino acids: CASSELGGLTEAFF.

The chain joins TRBV5-1 to TRBJ2-7, with 10 positions matching TRBD2. The CDR3 has 14 amino acids. With 0 bases clipped from V and 4 bases from J, the junction kept 1 base outside the gene matches. Looked up from germline, CDR1 is SGHRS and CDR2 is YFSETQ. This CDR3 is CASSLDSGGYEQYF. The CDR3 nucleotides read TGCGCCAGCAGCTTGGATAGCGGGGGGTACGAGCAGTACTTC.

The CDR3 spells CASSFPGPYAFF. The CDR3 DNA reads TGTGCCAGCAGTTTTCCAGGGCCGTATGCTTTCTTT. V gene TRBV6-6 combines with J gene TRBJ1-1; D might be TRBD1 (5 bases). The V end was cut by 4 bases, the J end by 11 bases, with 14 bases between. This CDR3 contains 12 residues. CDR1 and CDR2 (germline): MNHNY, SVGAGI (reference sequence).

V gene TRBV6-1 combines with J gene TRBJ2-1; 12 bases map to TRBD2. V trimming: 8 bases; J trimming: 6 bases; junction bases outside the gene matches: 2. This CDR3 is 13 amino acids long. Looked up from germline, CDR1 is MNHNS and CDR2 is SASEGT. DNA of the CDR3: TGTGCCAGCTCTAGCGGGAGGGGCAATGAGCAGTTCTTC. This sequence encodes CASSSGRGNEQFF.

This chain connects TRBV5-1 to TRBJ2-7, with 7 positions matching TRBD2. This CDR3 is 14 amino acids long. The ends lost 0 bases at V and 7 bases at J; junction bases unmatched: 7. Germline CDR1 SGHRS, CDR2 YFSETQ. The DNA of the CDR3 is TGCGCCAGCAGCTTGGCTGGCGGGAGTGGGGAGCAGTACTTC. Its protein is CASSLAGGSGEQYF.

The chain recombines TRBV6-5 with TRBJ1-1; D not resolved. V was shortened by 0 bases and J by 4 bases, with 12 bases between the two germline ends. CDR1 is MNHEY, CDR2 SVGAGI, per germline. The length of the CDR3 is 15 residues. CDR3 residues: CASSYSKSVSTEAFF. DNA of the CDR3: TGTGCCAGCAGTTACTCGAAGTCGGTGAGCACTGAAGCTTTCTTT.

The J gene is TRBJ2-1, the V gene TRBV15, with 7 bases aligning to TRBD2. V gave up 5 bases and J gave up 0 bases; unmatched junction bases: 4. Germline CDR1 LNHNV, CDR2 YYDKDF (reference sequence). This CDR3 is built from 15 residues. CDR3 amino acids: CATSRGRDSYNEQFF. The CDR3 region has the DNA TGTGCCACCAGCCGCGGGAGAGACTCCTACAATGAGCAGTTCTTC.

This chain joins TRBV27 and TRBJ2-7, with TRBD1 identical over 9 bases. CDR1 MNHEY and CDR2 SMNVEV come from the germline V gene (reference sequence). Trimming cost V 5 bases and J 4 bases; bases outside gene matches: 6. This CDR3 has 14 residues. This CDR3 reads CASSPGTGLYEQYF. CDR3 DNA sequence: TGTGCCAGCAGTCCTGGGACAGGGCTGTACGAGCAGTACTTC.

There are a few counts of this clone. V and J are TRBV5-6 and TRBJ2-2; D is ambiguous. V was trimmed by 3 bases and J by 7 bases, leaving 10 bases between them. This CDR3 has 13 amino acids. Germline V gene data show CDR1 as SGHDT and CDR2 as YYEEEE. Here the CDR3 reads CASSSDGYGELFF. CDR3 in DNA: TGTGCCAGCAGCTCGGACGGATACGGGGAGCTGTTTTTT.

The gene calls are TRBV5-1 and TRBJ2-1; D possibly corresponds to TRBD2 (6 bases). This CDR3 has 14 residues. V lost 3 bases, J lost 7 bases, and 14 bases lay in between. CDR1 is SGHRS, CDR2 YFSETQ, per germline. CDR3 residues: CASSSGGPLNEQFF. CDR3 DNA sequence: TGCGCCAGCAGCTCCGGAGGGCCGTTGAATGAGCAGTTCTTC. The full variable domain, completed using reference TRBV5-1 and TRBJ2-1, is KAGVTQTPRYLIKTRGQQVTLSCSPISGHRSVSWYQQTPGQGLQFLFEYFSETQRNKGNFPGRFSGRQFSNSRSEMNVSTLELGDSALYLCASSSGGPLNEQFFGPGTRLTVL.

V gene TRBV6-1 combines with J gene TRBJ1-2, with D uncertain. Germline values: CDR1 MNHNS, CDR2 SASEGT. Trimming pared 3 bases from V and 7 bases from J, leaving 12 bases between. CDR3 length: 13 amino acids. The CDR3 spells CASSDLGLVGYTF. The CDR3 bases are TGTGCCAGCAGTGATCTAGGGCTGGTTGGCTACACCTTC.

The V and J genes are TRBV6-6 and TRBJ2-7; TRBD2 matches 11 bases. Losses at the gene ends were 4 bases for V and 4 bases for J; bases not matched to a gene: 6. The CDR3 contains 15 residues. Germline assignment: CDR1 MNHNY and CDR2 SVGAGI (reference sequence). The CDR3 reads CASSSPLAGAYEQYF. CDR3 DNA: TGTGCCAGCAGTTCCCCACTAGCGGGAGCTTACGAGCAGTACTTC.

The chain has TRBV29-1 and TRBJ2-7, with 14 nucleotides matching TRBD2. The V and J ends lost 6 bases and 2 bases, in that order; junction bases with no gene match: 3. In germline, CDR1 is SQVTM, CDR2 ANQGSEA. This CDR3 is 14 amino acids long. CDR3 sequence: CSVGTSGSAYEQYF. The CDR3 region has the DNA TGCAGCGTCGGGACTAGCGGGAGTGCCTACGAGCAGTACTTC.

This clone was recorded a few times. This chain links TRBV10-3 with TRBJ1-2, with D perhaps matching TRBD1 (5 bases). The CDR3 contains 14 residues. Trimming took off 2 bases at V and 5 bases at J, with 12 bases between the two ends. The germline gives CDR1 ENHRY, CDR2 SYGVKD. DNA for the CDR3: TGTGCCATCAGTGAGCCTAGGGGTGGGTATGGCTACACCTTC. This gives the protein CAISEPRGGYGYTF.

This clone came up a few times. The chain uses TRBV30 and TRBJ2-5; D not certain. The CDR3 has 11 residues. Germline V lookup: CDR1 GTSNPN, CDR2 SVGIG (reference sequence). The V end was cut by 3 bases, the J end by 2 bases, with 4 bases between. The CDR3 here is CAWRQQETQYF. The CDR3, as DNA: TGTGCCTGGAGACAGCAAGAGACCCAGTACTTC.

The rearrangement joins TRBV4-1 to TRBJ2-5, with unresolved D. V was pared by 3 bases and J by 5 bases, with 7 bases between. The CDR3 is 12 residues long. CDR1 and CDR2 from the germline V gene are MGHRA and YSYEKL. The CDR3 loop reads CASSQSRETQYF. As DNA, the CDR3 is TGCGCCAGCAGCCAGTCTAGGGAGACCCAGTACTTC.

The chain carries TRBV19 and TRBJ2-3, with TRBD1 identical over 10 bases. Germline V gene lookup returns CDR1 LNHDA and CDR2 SQIVND (reference sequence). This CDR3 is built from 14 residues. Germline trimming cut 7 bases from V and 2 bases from J; bases unmatched to any gene: 3. The DNA of the CDR3 is TGTGCCAGTAAAGACAGGGGGCACACAGATACGCAGTATTTT. This translates into CASKDRGHTDTQYF.

The rearrangement uses TRBV11-2 and TRBJ2-1, with 7 bases matching TRBD1. CDR1 and CDR2 from the germline V gene are SGHAT and FQNNGV. The CDR3 has 13 residues. The ends lost 5 bases at V and 5 bases at J; junction bases unmatched: 3. The CDR3 bases are TGTGCCAGCAGCCAAACAGGGGACAATGAGCAGTTCTTC. Its translation is CASSQTGDNEQFF.

In this sample, this clone turned up a few times. The chain is built from TRBV14 and TRBJ2-1; 7 bases agree with TRBD1. Germline assignment: CDR1 SGHDN and CDR2 FVKESK. The CDR3 is 15 amino acids. V was clipped by 4 bases and J by 5 bases; unmatched bases: 8. CDR3 residues: CASSLGQVIDNEQFF. The CDR3 DNA is TGTGCCAGCAGCCTCGGACAGGTCATTGACAATGAGCAGTTCTTC.

The chain combines TRBV19 with TRBJ2-5; the D is unclear. The CDR3 has 13 residues. CDR1 is LNHDA, CDR2 SQIVND, per germline (reference sequence). Trimming took off 5 bases at V and 7 bases at J, with 14 bases between the two ends. The CDR3 bases are TGTGCCAGTAGTCCACCGGGTCCCTGGACCCAGTACTTC. Amino acid sequence: CASSPPGPWTQYF.

This chain joins TRBV5-6 and TRBJ1-2; D gene ambiguous. The CDR3 has 12 residues. Germline-derived CDR1 and CDR2 are SGHDT and YYEEEE. V gave up 4 bases and J gave up 4 bases, with 8 bases separating them. The CDR3 DNA sequence: TGTGCCAGCAGCGCGGAGTCCTATGGCTACACCTTC. Translation gives CASSAESYGYTF. The full variable domain, rest sourced from reference TRBV5-6 and TRBJ1-2, is DAGVTQSPTHLIKTRGQQVTLRCSPKSGHDTVSWYQQALGQGPQFIFQYYEEEERQRGNFPDRFSGHQFPNYSSELNVNALLLGDSALYLCASSAESYGYTFGSGTRLTVV.

This clone was observed a handful of times. The V call is TRBV7-6, the J call TRBJ2-7, with 7 positions matching TRBD2. With 2 bases clipped from V and 5 bases from J, the junction kept 6 bases outside the gene matches. Germline lookup yields CDR1 SGHVS and CDR2 FNYEAQ. This CDR3 is 14 amino acids long. The CDR3 DNA reads as TGTGCCAGCAGCTTAAACGGGAGGAACGACGAGCAGTACTTC. Residues: CASSLNGRNDEQYF.

The rearrangement joins TRBV28 to TRBJ1-5; the D gene is possibly TRBD1 (6 bases). This CDR3 comprises 15 residues. Germline-derived CDR1 and CDR2 are MDHEN and SYDVKM. V lost 2 bases and J lost 6, with 14 bases in between. The CDR3: CASSLTGGRLQPQHF. The CDR3 bases are TGTGCCAGCAGTTTAACGGGGGGCCGACTTCAGCCCCAGCATTTT.

In DNA, the CDR3 is TGTGCCAGCAGTGACTCTACTAGCGGGCGGAGCTCCTACAATGAGCAGTTCTTC. This sequence encodes CASSDSTSGRSSYNEQFF. This sequence joins TRBV6-4 and TRBJ2-1, with 9 positions matching TRBD2. J gave up 0 bases and V 0 bases, and 6 bases lay outside the gene matches. CDR1 and CDR2 (germline): MRHNA, SNTAGT. The CDR3 has 18 residues.

The V call is TRBV5-1, the J call TRBJ2-5; TRBD2 matches 9 bases. Trimming took 0 bases from V and 5 from J; bases not matched to a gene: 8. Germline V gives CDR1 SGHRS, CDR2 YFSETQ. This CDR3 region has 16 residues. CDR3 nucleotides: TGCGCCAGCAGCTTGGGAGGTCTAGCGGGATCCGAGACCCAGTACTTC. It translates to CASSLGGLAGSETQYF.

This clone was counted between two and nine times. The chain has TRBV4-1 and TRBJ2-2; the match to TRBD2 covers 12 bases. This CDR3 is built from 18 residues. Per germline, CDR1 MGHRA and CDR2 YSYEKL. V was pared by 4 bases and J by 6 bases, with 12 bases of the junction left unmatched. The CDR3 nucleotides read TGCGCCAGCAGCCGGGAACTAGCGGGAGGTAACGAGGCCGGGGAGCTGTTTTTT. This gives the protein CASSRELAGGNEAGELFF.